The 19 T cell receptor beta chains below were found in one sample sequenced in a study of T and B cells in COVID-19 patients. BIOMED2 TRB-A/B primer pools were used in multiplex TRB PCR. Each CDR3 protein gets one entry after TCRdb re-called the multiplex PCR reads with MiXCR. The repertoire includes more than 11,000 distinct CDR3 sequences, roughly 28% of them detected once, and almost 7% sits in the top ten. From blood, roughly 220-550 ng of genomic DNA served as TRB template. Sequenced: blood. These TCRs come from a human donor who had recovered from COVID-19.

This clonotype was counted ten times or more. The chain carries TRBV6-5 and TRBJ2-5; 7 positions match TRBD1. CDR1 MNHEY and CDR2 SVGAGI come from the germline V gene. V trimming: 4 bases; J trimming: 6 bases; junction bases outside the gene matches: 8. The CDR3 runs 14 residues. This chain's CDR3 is CASSLNRGAQTQYF. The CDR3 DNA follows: TGTGCCAGCAGTTTGAACAGGGGAGCGCAGACCCAGTACTTC.

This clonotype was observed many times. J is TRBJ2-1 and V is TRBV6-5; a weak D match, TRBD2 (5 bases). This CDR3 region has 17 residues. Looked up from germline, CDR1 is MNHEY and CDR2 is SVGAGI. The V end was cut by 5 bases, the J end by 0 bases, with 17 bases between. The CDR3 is CASSPESGESSYNEQFF. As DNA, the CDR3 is TGTGCCAGCAGTCCCGAAAGCGGAGAAAGCTCCTACAATGAGCAGTTCTTC.

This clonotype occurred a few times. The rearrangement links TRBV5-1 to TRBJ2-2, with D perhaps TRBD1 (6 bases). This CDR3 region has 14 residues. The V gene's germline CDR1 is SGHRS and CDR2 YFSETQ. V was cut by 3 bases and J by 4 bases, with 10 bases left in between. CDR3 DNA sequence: TGCGCCAGCAGCTCCGGACAGAGCACCGGGGAGCTGTTTTTT. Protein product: CASSSGQSTGELFF.

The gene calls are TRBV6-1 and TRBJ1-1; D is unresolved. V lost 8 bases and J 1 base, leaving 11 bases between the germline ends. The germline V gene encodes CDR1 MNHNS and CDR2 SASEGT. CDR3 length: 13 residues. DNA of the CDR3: TGTGCCAGCCGACAACCCCCGAACACTGAAGCTTTCTTT. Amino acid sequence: CASRQPPNTEAFF.

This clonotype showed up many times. CDR3 DNA sequence: TGTGCCAGCAGTTCTCATCGGACCGCCAGCGAGCAGTACTTC. It encodes CASSSHRTASEQYF. The V gene is TRBV12-3 or TRBV12-4, the J gene TRBJ2-7; no firm D call. V gave up 4 bases and J gave up 6 bases, with 16 bases separating them. The CDR3 has 14 residues.

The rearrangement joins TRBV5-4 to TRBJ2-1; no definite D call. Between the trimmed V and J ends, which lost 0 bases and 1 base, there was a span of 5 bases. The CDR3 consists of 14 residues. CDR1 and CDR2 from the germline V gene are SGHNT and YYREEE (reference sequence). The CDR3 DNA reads TGTGCCAGCAGCTTGGAGGGTTCCTACAATGAGCAGTTCTTC. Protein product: CASSLEGSYNEQFF.

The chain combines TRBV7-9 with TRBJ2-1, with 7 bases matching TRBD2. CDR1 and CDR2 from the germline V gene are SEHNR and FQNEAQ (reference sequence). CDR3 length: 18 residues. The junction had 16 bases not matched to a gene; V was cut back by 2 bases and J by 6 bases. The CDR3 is CASSLWGRGLGSLNEQFF. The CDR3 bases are TGTGCCAGCAGCTTATGGGGGAGGGGCTTAGGAAGTCTCAATGAGCAGTTCTTC.

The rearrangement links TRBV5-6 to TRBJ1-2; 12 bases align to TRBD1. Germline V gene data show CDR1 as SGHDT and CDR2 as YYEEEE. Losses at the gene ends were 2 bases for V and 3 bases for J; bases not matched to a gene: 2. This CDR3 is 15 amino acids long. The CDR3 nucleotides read TGTGCCAGCAGCTTAGGGACAGGGGGCGACTATGGCTACACCTTC. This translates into CASSLGTGGDYGYTF.

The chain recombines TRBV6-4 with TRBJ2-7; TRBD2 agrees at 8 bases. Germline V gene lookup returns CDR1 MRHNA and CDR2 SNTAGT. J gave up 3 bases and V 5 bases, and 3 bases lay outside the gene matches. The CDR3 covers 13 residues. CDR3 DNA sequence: TGTGCCAGCAGTCTCCGGGAGGGCTACGAGCAGTACTTC. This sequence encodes CASSLREGYEQYF.

CDR3 DNA sequence: TGTGCCAGCAGTTTGAACAGACTAGACACCGGGGAGCTGTTTTTT. Amino acid sequence: CASSLNRLDTGELFF. The genes are TRBV28 and TRBJ2-2; weak D call: TRBD2 (6 bases). Germline CDR1 reads MDHEN; CDR2 reads SYDVKM. V was trimmed by 3 bases and J by 3 bases, leaving 11 bases between them. CDR3 size: 15 residues.

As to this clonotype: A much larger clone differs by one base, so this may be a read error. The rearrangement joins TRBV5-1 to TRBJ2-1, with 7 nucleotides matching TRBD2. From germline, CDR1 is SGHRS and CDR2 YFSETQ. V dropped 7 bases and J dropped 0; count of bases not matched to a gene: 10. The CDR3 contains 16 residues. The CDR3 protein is CASSSEGGGSYNEQFF. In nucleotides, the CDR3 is TGCGCCAGCTCCTCAGAGGGCGGGGGCTCCTACAATGAGCAGTTCTTC.

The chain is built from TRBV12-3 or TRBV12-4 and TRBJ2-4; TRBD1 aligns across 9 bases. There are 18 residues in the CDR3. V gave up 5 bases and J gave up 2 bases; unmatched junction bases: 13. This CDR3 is CASSPWDRALATKNIQYF. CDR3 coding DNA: TGTGCCAGCAGTCCTTGGGACAGGGCATTGGCGACCAAAAACATTCAGTACTTC.

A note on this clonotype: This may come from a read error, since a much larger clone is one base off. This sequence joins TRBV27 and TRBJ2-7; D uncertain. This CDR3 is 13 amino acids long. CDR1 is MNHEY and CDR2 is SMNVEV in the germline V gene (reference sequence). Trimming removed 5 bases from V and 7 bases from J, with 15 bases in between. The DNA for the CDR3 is TGTGCCAGCAGTATTGCCGGCTACAATGAGCAGTACTTC. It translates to CASSIAGYNEQYF.

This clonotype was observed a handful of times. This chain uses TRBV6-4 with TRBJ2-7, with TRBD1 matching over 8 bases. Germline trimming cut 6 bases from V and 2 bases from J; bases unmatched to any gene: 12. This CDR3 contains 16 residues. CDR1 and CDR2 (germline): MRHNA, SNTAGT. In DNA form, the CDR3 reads TGTGCCAGCAGCGCACAGGGGGGACAACGACCCTACGAGCAGTACTTC. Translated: CASSAQGGQRPYEQYF.

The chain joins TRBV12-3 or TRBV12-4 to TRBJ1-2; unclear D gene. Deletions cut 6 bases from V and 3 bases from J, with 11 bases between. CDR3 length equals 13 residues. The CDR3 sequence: CASRSGVYYGYTF. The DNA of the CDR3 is TGTGCCAGCAGATCGGGAGTCTACTATGGCTACACCTTC.

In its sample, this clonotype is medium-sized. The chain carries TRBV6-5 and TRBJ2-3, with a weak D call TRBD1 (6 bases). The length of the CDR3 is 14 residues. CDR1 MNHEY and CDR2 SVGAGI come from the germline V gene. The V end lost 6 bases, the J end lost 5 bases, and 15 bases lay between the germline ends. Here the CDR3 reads CASSRRQGLDTQYF. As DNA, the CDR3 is TGTGCCAGCAGCCGGCGGCAGGGGCTAGATACGCAGTATTTT.

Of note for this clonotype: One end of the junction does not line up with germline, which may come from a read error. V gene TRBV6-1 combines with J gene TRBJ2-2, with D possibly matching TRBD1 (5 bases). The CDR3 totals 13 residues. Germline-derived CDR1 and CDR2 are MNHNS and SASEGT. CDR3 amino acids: CASRQGIAGELFF. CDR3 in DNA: TGCGCCAGCAGGCAGGGTATTGCTGGGGAGCTGTTTTTT.

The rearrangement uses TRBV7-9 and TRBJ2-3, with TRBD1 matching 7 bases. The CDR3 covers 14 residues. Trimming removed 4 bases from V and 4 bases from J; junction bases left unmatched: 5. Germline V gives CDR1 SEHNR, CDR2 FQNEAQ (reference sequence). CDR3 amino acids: CASSSGQGADTQYF. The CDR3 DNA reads TGTGCCAGCAGCTCTGGGCAGGGGGCAGATACGCAGTATTTT. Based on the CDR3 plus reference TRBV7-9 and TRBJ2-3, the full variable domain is DTGVSQNPRHKITKRGQNVTFRCDPISEHNRLYWYRQTLGQGPEFLTYFQNEAQLEKSRLLSDRFSAERPKGSFSTLEIQRTEQGDSAMYLCASSSGQGADTQYFGPGTRLTVL.

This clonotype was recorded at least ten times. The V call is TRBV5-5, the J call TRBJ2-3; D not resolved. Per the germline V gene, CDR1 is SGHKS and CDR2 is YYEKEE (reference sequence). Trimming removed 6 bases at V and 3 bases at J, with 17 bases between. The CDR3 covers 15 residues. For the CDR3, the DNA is TGTGCCAGCAACCCTCCTGGCAGCACTACAGATACGCAGTATTTT. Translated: CASNPPGSTTDTQYF.